Below, one T cell receptor (beta chain) is given with its context. The antigen remains undetermined. The data belong to a study of graft-versus-host responses after intestinal transplantation. In the study overall: Recipients were given multivisceral, liver-intestinal, or isolated intestinal transplants. Study observations and caveats: GvH clones were found in recipient marrow; some appeared first in ileum or blood.

From germline, CDR1 is SGHNT and CDR2 YYREEE (reference sequence). Between the trimmed V and J ends, which lost 1 base and 6 bases, there was a span of 13 bases. The CDR3 contains 15 residues. Libraries were prepared by immunoSEQ multiplex PCR; TCRdb keeps only in-frame clonotypes and omits some of them. The sample has 85,000 to 100,000 clones, about 91% seen once. The sample here was unstimulated CD4+ T cells sorted from spleen or lymph node cells, taken before transplant. The receptor was isolated from a human donor who was the organ donor for an intestinal transplant. V gene TRBV5-4 combines with J gene TRBJ2-2, with D uncertain. The CDR3 DNA follows: TGTGCCAGCAGCTTGCTCGGCAGGTCCGCCGGGGAGCTGTTTTTT. Protein sequence: CASSLLGRSAGELFF.